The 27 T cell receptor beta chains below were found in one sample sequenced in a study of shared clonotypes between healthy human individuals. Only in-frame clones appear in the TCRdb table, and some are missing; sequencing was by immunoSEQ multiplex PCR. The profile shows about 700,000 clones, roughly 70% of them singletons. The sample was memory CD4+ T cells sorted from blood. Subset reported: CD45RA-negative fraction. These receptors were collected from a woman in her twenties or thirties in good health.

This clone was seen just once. The CDR3 DNA reads as TGTGCCAGCAGTGACTTTGGTTCACCTAATGAAAAACTGTTTTTT. Translating it yields CASSDFGSPNEKLFF. V and J are TRBV6-1 and TRBJ1-4; D uncertain. The CDR3 has 15 residues. The germline V gene encodes CDR1 MNHNS and CDR2 SASEGT. V gave up 3 bases and J gave up 3 bases, with 11 bases separating them.

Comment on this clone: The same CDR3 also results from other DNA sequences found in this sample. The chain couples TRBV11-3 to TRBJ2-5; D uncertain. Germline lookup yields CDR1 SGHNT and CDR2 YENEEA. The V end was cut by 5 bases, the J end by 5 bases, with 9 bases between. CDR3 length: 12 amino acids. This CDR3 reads CASSRLGETQYF. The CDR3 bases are TGTGCCAGCAGCCGCCTAGGGGAGACCCAGTACTTC.

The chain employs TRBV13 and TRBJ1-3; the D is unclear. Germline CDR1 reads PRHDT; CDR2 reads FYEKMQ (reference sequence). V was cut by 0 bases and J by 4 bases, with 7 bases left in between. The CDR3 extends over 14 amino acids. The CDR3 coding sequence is TGTGCCAGCAGCTTAGGTCCGGCGGGAAACACCATATATTTT. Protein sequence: CASSLGPAGNTIYF.

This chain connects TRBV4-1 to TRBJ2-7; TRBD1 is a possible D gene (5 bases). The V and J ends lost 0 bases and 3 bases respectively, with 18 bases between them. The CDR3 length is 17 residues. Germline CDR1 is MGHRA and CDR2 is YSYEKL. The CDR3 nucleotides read TGCGCCAGCAGCCAAGAATCGGAGCAGGGATGGAACTACGAGCAGTACTTC. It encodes CASSQESEQGWNYEQYF.

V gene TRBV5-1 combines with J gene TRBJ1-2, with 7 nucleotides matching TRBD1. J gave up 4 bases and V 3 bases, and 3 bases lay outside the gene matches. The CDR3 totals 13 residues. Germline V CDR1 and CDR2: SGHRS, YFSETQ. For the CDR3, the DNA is TGCGCCAGCAGCTACGGGACAGTCTATGGCTACACCTTC. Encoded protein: CASSYGTVYGYTF.

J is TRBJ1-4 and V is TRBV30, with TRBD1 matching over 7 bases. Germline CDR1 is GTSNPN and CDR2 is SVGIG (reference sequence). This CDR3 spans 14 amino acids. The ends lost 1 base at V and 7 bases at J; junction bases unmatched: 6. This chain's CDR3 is CAWSGTGPVEKLFF. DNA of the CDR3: TGTGCCTGGAGTGGGACAGGCCCAGTTGAAAAACTGTTTTTT.

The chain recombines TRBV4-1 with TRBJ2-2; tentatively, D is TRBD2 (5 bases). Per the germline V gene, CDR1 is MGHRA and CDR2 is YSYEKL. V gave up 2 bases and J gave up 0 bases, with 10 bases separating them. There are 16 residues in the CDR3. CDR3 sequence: CASSQLTGTNTGELFF. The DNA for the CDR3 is TGCGCCAGCAGCCAATTAACGGGGACGAACACCGGGGAGCTGTTTTTT.

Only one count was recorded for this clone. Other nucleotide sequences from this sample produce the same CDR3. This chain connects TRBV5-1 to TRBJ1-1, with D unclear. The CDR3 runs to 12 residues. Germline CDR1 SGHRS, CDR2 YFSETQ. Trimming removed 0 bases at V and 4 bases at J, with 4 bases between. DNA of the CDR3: TGCGCCAGCAGCTTGGGGTCCACTGAAGCTTTCTTT. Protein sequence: CASSLGSTEAFF. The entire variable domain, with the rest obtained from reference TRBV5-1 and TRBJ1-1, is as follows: KAGVTQTPRYLIKTRGQQVTLSCSPISGHRSVSWYQQTPGQGLQFLFEYFSETQRNKGNFPGRFSGRQFSNSRSEMNVSTLELGDSALYLCASSLGSTEAFFGQGTRLTVV.

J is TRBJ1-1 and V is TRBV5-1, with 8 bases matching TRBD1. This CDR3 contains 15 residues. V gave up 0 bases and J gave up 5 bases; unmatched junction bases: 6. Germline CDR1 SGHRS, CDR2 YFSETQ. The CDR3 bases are TGCGCCAGCAGCTTGGAACCGACAGGGGAGACTGAAGCTTTCTTT. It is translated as CASSLEPTGETEAFF.

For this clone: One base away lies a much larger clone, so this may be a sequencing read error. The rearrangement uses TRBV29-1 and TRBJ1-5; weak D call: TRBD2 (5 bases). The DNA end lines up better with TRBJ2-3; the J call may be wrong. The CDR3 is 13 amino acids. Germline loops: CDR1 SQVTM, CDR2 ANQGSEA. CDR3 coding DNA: TGCAGCGTTGCCGGGGAAAGCAATCAGCCCCAGTATTTT. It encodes CSVAGESNQPQYF.

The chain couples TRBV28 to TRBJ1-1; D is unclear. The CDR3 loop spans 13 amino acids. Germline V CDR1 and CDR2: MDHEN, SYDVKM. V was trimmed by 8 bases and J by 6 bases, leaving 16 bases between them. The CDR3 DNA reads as TGTGCCAGCTCCACGCCGGGTTGGCCTGAAGCTTTCTTT. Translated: CASSTPGWPEAFF.

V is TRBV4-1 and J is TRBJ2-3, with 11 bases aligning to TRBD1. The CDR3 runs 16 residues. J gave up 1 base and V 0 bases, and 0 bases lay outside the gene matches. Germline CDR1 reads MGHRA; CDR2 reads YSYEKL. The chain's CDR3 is CASSQEGQGGTDTQYF. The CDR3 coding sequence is TGCGCCAGCAGCCAAGAGGGACAGGGGGGCACAGATACGCAGTATTTT.

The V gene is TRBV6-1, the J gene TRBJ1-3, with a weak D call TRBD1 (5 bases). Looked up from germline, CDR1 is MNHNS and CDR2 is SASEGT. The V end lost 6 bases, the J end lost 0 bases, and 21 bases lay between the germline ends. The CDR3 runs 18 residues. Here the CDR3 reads CASREWTSHQSSGNTIYF. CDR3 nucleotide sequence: TGTGCCAGCAGAGAATGGACAAGCCATCAGAGCTCTGGAAACACCATATATTTT.

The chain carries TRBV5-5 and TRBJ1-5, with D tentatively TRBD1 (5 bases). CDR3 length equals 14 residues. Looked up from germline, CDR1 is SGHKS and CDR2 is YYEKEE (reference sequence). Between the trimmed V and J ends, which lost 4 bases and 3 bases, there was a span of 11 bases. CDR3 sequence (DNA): TGTGCCAGCAGCCAGGAGGGGATCAATCAGCCCCAGCATTTT. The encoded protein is CASSQEGINQPQHF. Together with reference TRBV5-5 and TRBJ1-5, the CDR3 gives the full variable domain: DAGVTQSPTHLIKTRGQQVTLRCSPISGHKSVSWYQQVLGQGPQFIFQYYEKEERGRGNFPDRFSARQFPNYSSELNVNALLLGDSALYLCASSQEGINQPQHFGDGTRLSIL.

The DNA for the CDR3 is TGCGCCAGCAGCTTTTGGGCGGAAGAGACCCAGTACTTC. Its translation is CASSFWAEETQYF. The V gene is TRBV5-1, the J gene TRBJ2-5, with D uncertain. Germline V gene sequence: CDR1 SGHRS, CDR2 YFSETQ. V gave up 2 bases and J gave up 3 bases, with 8 bases separating them. The CDR3 covers 13 residues.

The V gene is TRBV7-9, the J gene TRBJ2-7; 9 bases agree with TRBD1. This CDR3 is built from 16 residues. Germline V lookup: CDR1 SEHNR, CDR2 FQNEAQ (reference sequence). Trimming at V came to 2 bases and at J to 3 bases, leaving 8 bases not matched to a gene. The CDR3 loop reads CASSLYSGTGRYEQYF. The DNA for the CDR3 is TGTGCCAGCAGCTTATACTCCGGGACAGGGCGCTACGAGCAGTACTTC.

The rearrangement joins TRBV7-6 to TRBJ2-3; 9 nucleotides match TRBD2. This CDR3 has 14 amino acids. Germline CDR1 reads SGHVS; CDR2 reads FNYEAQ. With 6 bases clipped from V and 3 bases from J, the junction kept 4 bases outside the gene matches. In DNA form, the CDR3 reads TGTGCCAGCAGTATGACTAGCGGTACAGATACGCAGTATTTT. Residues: CASSMTSGTDTQYF.

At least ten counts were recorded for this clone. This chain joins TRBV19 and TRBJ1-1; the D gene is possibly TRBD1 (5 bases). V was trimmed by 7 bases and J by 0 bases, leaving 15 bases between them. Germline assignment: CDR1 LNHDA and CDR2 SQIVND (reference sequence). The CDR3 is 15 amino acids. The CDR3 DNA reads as TGTGCCAGTACCAGGGCCCCAATCTTGAACACTGAAGCTTTCTTT. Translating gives CASTRAPILNTEAFF.

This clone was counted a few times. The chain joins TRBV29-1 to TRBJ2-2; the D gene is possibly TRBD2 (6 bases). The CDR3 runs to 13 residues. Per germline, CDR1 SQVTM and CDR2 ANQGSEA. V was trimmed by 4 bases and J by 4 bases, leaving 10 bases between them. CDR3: CSVARDSTGELFF. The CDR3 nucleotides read TGCAGCGTTGCGCGGGATAGCACCGGGGAGCTGTTTTTT.

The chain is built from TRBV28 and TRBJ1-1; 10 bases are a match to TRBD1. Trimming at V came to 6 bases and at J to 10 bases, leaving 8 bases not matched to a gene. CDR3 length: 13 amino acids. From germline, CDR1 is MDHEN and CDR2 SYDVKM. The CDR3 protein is CASRSGQGLGAFF. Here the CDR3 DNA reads TGTGCCAGCAGATCGGGACAGGGGCTGGGAGCTTTCTTT.

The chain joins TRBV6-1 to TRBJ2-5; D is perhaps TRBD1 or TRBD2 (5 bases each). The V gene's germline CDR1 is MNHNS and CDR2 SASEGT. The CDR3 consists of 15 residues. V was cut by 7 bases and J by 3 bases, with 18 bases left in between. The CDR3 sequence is CASTPRDLRKETQYF. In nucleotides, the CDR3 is TGTGCCAGCACTCCCCGGGACCTGAGAAAAGAGACCCAGTACTTC.

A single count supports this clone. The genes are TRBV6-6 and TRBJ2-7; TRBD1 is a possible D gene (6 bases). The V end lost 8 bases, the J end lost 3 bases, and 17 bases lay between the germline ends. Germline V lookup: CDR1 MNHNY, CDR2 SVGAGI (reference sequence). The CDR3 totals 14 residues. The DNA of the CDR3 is TGTGCCAGCGATGCGGGCAGGGGAAGCTACGAGCAGTACTTC. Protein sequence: CASDAGRGSYEQYF.

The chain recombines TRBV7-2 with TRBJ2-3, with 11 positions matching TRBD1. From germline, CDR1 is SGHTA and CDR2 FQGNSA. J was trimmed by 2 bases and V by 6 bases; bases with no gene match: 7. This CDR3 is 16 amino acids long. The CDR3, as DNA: TGTGCCAGCAGGTCCGGGACAGGGGGTCCCACAGATACGCAGTATTTT. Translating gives CASRSGTGGPTDTQYF.

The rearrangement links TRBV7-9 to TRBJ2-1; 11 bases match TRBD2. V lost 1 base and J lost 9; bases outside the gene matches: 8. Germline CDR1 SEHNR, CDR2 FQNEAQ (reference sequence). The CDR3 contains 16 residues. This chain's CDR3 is CASSLGGSGRAREQFF. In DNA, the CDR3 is TGTGCCAGCAGCTTAGGGGGTAGCGGGAGGGCCCGTGAGCAGTTCTTC.

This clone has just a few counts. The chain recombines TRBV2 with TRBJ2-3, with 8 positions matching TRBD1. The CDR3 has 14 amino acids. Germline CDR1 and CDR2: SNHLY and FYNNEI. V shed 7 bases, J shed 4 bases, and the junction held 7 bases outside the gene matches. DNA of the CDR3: TGTGCCAGCACAGGGGGCGCCCGGGCAGATACGCAGTATTTT. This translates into CASTGGARADTQYF.

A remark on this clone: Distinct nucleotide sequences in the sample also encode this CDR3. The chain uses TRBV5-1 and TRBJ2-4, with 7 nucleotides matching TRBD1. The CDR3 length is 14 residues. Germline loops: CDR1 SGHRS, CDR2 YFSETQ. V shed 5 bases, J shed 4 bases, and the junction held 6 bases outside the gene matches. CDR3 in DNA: TGCGCCAGCAGTCCCGGGACAGATAAAAACATTCAGTACTTC. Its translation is CASSPGTDKNIQYF.

The chain's CDR3 is CASSEEGGWEREEQFF. DNA of the CDR3: TGTGCCAGCAGTGAAGAGGGGGGATGGGAGAGGGAAGAGCAGTTCTTC. The chain has TRBV6-1 and TRBJ2-1; D may be TRBD1 or TRBD2 (6 bases each). V was clipped by 1 base and J by 10 bases, with 20 bases between them. CDR1 and CDR2 (germline): MNHNS, SASEGT. The CDR3 loop spans 16 amino acids.